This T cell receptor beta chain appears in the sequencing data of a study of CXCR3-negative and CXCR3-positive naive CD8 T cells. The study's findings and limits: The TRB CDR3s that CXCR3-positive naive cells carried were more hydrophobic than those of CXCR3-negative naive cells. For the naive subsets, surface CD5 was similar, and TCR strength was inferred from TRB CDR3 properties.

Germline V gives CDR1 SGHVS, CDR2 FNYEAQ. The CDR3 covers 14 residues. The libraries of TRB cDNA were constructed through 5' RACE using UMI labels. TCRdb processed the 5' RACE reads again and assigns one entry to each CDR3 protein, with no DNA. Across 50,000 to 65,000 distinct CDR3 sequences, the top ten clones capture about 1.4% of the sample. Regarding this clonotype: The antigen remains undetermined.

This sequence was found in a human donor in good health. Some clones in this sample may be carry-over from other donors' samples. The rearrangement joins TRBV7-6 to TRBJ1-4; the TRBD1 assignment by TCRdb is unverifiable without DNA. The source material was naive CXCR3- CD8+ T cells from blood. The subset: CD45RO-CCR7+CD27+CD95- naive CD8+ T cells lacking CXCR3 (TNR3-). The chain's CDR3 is CASSLDRLNEKLFF. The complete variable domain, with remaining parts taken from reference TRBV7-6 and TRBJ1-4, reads GAGVSQSPRYKVTKRGQDVALRCDPISGHVSLYWYRQALGQGPEFLTYFNYEAQQDKSGLPNDRFSAERPEGSISTLTIQRTEQRDSAMYRCASSLDRLNEKLFFGSGTQLSVL.